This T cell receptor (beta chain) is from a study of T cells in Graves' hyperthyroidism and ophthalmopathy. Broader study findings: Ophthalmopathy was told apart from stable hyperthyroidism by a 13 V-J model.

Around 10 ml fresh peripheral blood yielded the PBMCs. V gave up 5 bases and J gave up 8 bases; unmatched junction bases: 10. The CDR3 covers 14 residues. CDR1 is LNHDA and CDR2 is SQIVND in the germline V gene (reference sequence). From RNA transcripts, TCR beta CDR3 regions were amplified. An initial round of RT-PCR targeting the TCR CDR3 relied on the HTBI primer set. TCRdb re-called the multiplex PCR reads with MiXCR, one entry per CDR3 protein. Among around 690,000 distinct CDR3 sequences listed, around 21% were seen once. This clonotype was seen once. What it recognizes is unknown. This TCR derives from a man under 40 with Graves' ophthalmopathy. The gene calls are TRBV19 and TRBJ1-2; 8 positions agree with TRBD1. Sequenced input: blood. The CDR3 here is CASSEGQVPEGYTF. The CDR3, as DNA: TGTGCCAGTAGTGAGGGACAGGTTCCAGAGGGCTACACCTTC.